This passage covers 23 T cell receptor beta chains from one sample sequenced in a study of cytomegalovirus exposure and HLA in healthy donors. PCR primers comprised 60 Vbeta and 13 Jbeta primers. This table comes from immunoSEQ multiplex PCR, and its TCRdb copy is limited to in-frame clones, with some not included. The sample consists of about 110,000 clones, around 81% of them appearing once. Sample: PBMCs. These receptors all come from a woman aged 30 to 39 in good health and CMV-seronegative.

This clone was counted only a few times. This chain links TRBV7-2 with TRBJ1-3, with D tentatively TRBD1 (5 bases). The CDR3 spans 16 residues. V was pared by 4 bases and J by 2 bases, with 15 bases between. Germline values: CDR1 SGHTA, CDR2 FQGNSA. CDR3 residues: CASSSPPPGTGNTIYF. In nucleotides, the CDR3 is TGTGCCAGCAGCTCCCCGCCCCCAGGGACTGGAAACACCATATATTTT.

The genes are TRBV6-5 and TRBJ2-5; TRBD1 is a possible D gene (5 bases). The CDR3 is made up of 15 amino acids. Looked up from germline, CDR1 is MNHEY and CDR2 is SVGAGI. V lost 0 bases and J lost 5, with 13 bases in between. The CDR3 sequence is CASSYSWAGMETQYF. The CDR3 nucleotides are TGTGCCAGCAGTTACTCCTGGGCAGGGATGGAGACCCAGTACTTC.

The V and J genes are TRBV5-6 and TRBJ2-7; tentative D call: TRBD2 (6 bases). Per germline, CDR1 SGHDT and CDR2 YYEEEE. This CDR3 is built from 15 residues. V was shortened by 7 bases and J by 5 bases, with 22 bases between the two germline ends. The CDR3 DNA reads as TGTGCCAGCGGTTACCGGGGACTCCCGGTCCACGAGCAGTACTTC. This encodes CASGYRGLPVHEQYF.

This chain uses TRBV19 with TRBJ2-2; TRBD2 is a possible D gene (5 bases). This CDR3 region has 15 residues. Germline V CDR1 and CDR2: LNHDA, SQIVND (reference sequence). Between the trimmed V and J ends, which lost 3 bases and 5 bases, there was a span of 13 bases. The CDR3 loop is CASSIRGGETGELFF. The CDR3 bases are TGTGCCAGTAGTATTCGCGGAGGCGAGACCGGGGAGCTGTTTTTT. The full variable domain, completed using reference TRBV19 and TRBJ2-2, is DGGITQSPKYLFRKEGQNVTLSCEQNLNHDAMYWYRQDPGQGLRLIYYSQIVNDFQKGDIAEGYSVSREKKESFPLTVTSAQKNPTAFYLCASSIRGGETGELFFGEGSRLTVL.

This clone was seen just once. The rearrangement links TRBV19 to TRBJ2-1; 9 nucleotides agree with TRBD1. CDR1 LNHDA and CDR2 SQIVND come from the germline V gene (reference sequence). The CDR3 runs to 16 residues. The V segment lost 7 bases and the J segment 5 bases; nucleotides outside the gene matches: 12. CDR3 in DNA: TGTGCCAGTAAAAAAACCGGGACAGGGAGTCACAATGAGCAGTTCTTC. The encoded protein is CASKKTGTGSHNEQFF.

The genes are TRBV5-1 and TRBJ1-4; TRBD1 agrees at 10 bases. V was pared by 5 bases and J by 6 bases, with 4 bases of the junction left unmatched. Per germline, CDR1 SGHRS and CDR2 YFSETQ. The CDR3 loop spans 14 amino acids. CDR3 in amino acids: CASRRQGADEKLFF. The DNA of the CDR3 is TGCGCCAGCAGGCGACAGGGGGCGGATGAAAAACTGTTTTTT.

As DNA, the CDR3 is TGCGCCAGCAGCGCTAGCGGGAGCTCCTACAATGAGCAGTTCTTC. Protein product: CASSASGSSYNEQFF. This sequence joins TRBV4-1 and TRBJ2-1; 10 nucleotides align to TRBD2. The germline V gene encodes CDR1 MGHRA and CDR2 YSYEKL. With 5 bases clipped from V and 0 bases from J, the junction kept 1 base outside the gene matches. The CDR3 has 15 amino acids.

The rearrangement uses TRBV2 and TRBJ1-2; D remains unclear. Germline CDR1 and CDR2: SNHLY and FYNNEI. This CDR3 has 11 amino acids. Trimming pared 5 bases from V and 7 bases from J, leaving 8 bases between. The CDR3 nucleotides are TGTGCCAGCAGTCCAGGTTTTGGCTACACCTTC. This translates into CASSPGFGYTF.

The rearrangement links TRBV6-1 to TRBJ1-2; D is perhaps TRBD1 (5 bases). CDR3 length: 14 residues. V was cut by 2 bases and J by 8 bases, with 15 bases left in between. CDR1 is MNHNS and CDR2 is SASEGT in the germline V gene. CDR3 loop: CASSELQGSSGYTF. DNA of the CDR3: TGTGCCAGCAGTGAACTCCAGGGCAGTAGCGGCTACACCTTC.

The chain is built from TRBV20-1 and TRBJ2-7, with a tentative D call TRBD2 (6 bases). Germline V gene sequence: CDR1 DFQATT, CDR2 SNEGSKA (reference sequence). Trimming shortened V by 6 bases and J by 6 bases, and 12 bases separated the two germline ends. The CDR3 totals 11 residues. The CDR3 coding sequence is TGCAGTGCCCCAGGACTAAGCGAGCAGTACTTC. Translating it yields CSAPGLSEQYF.

The CDR3 here is CSANRADTQYF. CDR3 nucleotide sequence: TGCAGTGCTAATCGAGCAGATACGCAGTATTTT. The chain links TRBV20-1 to TRBJ2-3; no clear D gene. The length of the CDR3 is 11 residues. Deletions cut 4 bases from V and 4 bases from J, with 6 bases between. CDR1 and CDR2 (germline): DFQATT, SNEGSKA (reference sequence).

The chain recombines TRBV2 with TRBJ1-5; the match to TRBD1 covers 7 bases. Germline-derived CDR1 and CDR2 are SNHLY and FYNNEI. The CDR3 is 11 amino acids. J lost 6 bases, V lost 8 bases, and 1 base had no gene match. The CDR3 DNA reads TGTGCCAGCGGGGACAGTCAGCCCCAGCATTTT. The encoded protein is CASGDSQPQHF.

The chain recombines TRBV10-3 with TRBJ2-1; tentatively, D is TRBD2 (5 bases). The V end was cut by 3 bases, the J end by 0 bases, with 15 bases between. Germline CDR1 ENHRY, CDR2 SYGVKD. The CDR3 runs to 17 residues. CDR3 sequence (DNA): TGTGCCATCAGTGATCCCATCCGGGCGGGCTCCTACAATGAGCAGTTCTTC. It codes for CAISDPIRAGSYNEQFF.

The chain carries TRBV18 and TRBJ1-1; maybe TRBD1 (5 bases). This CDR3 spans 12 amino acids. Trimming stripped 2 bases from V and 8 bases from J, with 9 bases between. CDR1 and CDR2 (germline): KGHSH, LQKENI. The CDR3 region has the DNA TGTGCCAGCTCACCAGACAGCCTCGAAGCTTTCTTT. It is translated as CASSPDSLEAFF.

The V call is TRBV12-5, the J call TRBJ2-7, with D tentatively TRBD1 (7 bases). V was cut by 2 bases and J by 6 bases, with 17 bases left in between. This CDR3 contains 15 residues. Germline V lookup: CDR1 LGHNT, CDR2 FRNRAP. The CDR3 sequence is CASGLSQGGWFEQYF. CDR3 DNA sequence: TGTGCTAGTGGTTTGTCGCAGGGGGGCTGGTTCGAGCAGTACTTC.

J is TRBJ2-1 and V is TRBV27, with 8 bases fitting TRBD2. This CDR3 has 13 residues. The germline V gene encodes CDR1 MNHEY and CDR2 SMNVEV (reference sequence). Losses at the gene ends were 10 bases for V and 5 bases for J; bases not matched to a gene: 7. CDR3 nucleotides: TGTGCCACCGAGAAGCGGGGGAACAATGAGCAGTTCTTC. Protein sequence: CATEKRGNNEQFF.

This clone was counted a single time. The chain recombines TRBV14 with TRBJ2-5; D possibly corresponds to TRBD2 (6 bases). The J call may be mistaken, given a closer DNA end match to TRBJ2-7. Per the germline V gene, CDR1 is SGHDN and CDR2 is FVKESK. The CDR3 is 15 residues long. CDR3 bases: TGTGCCAGCAGCTCCCAGCGGGCACTCTCCTACGAGCAGTACTTC. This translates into CASSSQRALSYEQYF.

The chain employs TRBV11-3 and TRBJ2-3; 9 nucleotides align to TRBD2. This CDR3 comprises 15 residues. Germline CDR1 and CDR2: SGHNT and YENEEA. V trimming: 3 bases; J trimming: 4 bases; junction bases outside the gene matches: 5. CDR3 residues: CASSLAGGGPDTQYF. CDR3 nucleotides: TGTGCCAGCAGCTTGGCGGGAGGGGGGCCAGATACGCAGTATTTT.

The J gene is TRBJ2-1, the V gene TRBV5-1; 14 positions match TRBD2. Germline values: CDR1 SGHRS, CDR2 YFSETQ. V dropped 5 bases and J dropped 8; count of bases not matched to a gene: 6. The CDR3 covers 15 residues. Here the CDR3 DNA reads TGCGCCAGCAGGGGGACTAGCGGGAGTATAGATGAGCAGTTCTTC. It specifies CASRGTSGSIDEQFF.

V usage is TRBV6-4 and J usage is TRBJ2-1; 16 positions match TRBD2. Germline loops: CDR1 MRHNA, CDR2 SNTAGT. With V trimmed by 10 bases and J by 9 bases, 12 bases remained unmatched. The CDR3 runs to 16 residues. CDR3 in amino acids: CANSRGTSGRGGEQFF. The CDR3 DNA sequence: TGTGCCAACTCGAGAGGGACTAGCGGGAGGGGTGGTGAGCAGTTCTTC.

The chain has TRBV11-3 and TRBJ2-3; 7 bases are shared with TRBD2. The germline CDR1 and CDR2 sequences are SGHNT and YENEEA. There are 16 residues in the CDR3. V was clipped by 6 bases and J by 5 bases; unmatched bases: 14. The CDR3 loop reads CASRYYVAGAEDTQYF. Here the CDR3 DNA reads TGTGCCAGCAGGTACTACGTGGCGGGAGCCGAAGATACGCAGTATTTT.

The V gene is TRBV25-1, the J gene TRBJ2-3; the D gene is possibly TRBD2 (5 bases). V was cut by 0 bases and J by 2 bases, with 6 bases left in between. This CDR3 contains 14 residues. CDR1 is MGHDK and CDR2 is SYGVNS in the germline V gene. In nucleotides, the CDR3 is TGTGCCAGCAGTGAATACGGGGACACAGATACGCAGTATTTT. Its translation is CASSEYGDTDTQYF.

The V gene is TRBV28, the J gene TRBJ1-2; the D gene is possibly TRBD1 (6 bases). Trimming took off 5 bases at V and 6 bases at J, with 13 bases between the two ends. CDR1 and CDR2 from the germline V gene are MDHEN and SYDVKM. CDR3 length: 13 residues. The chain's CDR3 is CASSRPSGDGYTF. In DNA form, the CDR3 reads TGTGCCAGCAGTCGACCCTCAGGGGATGGCTACACCTTC.